Listed below are T cell receptor beta chains from one sample, sequenced in a study of neurological immune-mediated disorders. TCRdb reanalysed the 5' RACE reads using MiXCR and keeps one entry per CDR3 protein. Among 50,000 to 70,000 distinct CDR3 sequences listed, 2% to 2.5% were seen once. Material: PBMCs. These receptors came from a man aged 50 to 60 with multiple sclerosis. Each CDR3 is given with its conserved first and last residue. Fields, in order: V gene, D gene, clone size, J gene, CDR3 length, CDR3 DNA, CDR3 protein. The D gene is left open where the match is weak. Clone sizes are given selectively: once, few, many, or a class where the clone is expanded.

v_call: TRBV27
d_call: TRBD1
clone_size: many
j_call: TRBJ1-5
cdr3_length: 15
cdr3_nt: TGTGCCAGCAGTTTAAGAGGACAGGGGGCTGAGCCCCAGCATTTT
cdr3_aa: CASSLRGQGAEPQHF

v_call: TRBV4-1
d_call: -
clone_size: many
j_call: TRBJ1-1
cdr3_length: 15
cdr3_nt: TGCACCAGCAGCCAAGAACAGGATATGAACACTGAAGCTTTCTTT
cdr3_aa: CTSSQEQDMNTEAFF

v_call: TRBV10-3
d_call: -
clone_size: many
j_call: TRBJ1-2
cdr3_length: 12
cdr3_nt: TGTGCCATCAATGGCGGGCCCTATGGCTACACCTTC
cdr3_aa: CAINGGPYGYTF

v_call: TRBV10-3
d_call: -
clone_size: many
j_call: TRBJ1-5
cdr3_length: 14
cdr3_nt: TGTGCCATCAGCGCCGGGACTTCCAATCAGCCCCAGCATTTT
cdr3_aa: CAISAGTSNQPQHF

v_call: TRBV7-2
d_call: -
clone_size: many
j_call: TRBJ2-5
cdr3_length: 14
cdr3_nt: TGTGCCAGCAGCCAGGGGGGCCGGGGAGAGACCCAGTACTTC
cdr3_aa: CASSQGGRGETQYF

v_call: TRBV5-5
d_call: -
clone_size: many
j_call: TRBJ1-5
cdr3_length: 15
cdr3_nt: TGTGCCAGCAGCTTGGTCAGCTATAGCAATCAGCCCCAGCATTTT
cdr3_aa: CASSLVSYSNQPQHF

v_call: TRBV30
d_call: TRBD1
clone_size: many
j_call: TRBJ2-6
cdr3_length: 12
cdr3_nt: TGTGCCTGGAGTGGGACAGGGGTCGTCCTGACTTTC
cdr3_aa: CAWSGTGVVLTF

v_call: TRBV12-3/TRBV12-4
d_call: TRBD1
clone_size: many
j_call: TRBJ1-2
cdr3_length: 15
cdr3_nt: TGTGCCAGCAGCCCCGGGACAGGGGGTATCGGCGGCTACACCTTC
cdr3_aa: CASSPGTGGIGGYTF

v_call: TRBV4-3
d_call: -
clone_size: many
j_call: TRBJ1-3
cdr3_length: 15
cdr3_nt: TGCGCCAGCAGCCAAGATCTCAGCTCTGGAAACACCATATATTTT
cdr3_aa: CASSQDLSSGNTIYF

v_call: TRBV27
d_call: -
clone_size: many
j_call: TRBJ2-7
cdr3_length: 14
cdr3_nt: TGTGCCAGCCGGATCGCAAGGGGCAGGGACGAGCAGTACTTC
cdr3_aa: CASRIARGRDEQYF

v_call: TRBV11-2
d_call: -
clone_size: many
j_call: TRBJ1-1
cdr3_length: 15
cdr3_nt: TGTGCCAGCAGCCCCACCTGGGACGGGAACACTGAAGCTTTCTTT
cdr3_aa: CASSPTWDGNTEAFF

v_call: TRBV12-3/TRBV12-4
d_call: -
clone_size: many
j_call: TRBJ1-1
cdr3_length: 12
cdr3_nt: TGTGCCAGCAGTTTGAGTTACGCTGAAGCTTTCTTT
cdr3_aa: CASSLSYAEAFF

v_call: TRBV20-1
d_call: -
clone_size: many
j_call: TRBJ2-1
cdr3_length: 12
cdr3_nt: TGCAGTGCTAGATCGGTCTACAATGAGCAGTTCTTC
cdr3_aa: CSARSVYNEQFF

v_call: TRBV18
d_call: -
clone_size: -
j_call: TRBJ1-6
cdr3_length: 15
cdr3_nt: TGTGCCAGCTCACCAACAGGCTACGGAGACTCACCCCTCCACTTT
cdr3_aa: CASSPTGYGDSPLHF

v_call: TRBV7-3
d_call: -
clone_size: many
j_call: TRBJ2-7
cdr3_length: 13
cdr3_nt: TGTGCCAGCAGCCCGGGACCTACAGGCGAGCAGTACTTC
cdr3_aa: CASSPGPTGEQYF

v_call: TRBV15
d_call: -
clone_size: many
j_call: TRBJ2-1
cdr3_length: 14
cdr3_nt: TGTGCCACCAGAGGGGCTCCTTCCTACAATGAGCAGTTCTTC
cdr3_aa: CATRGAPSYNEQFF

v_call: TRBV19
d_call: -
clone_size: many
j_call: TRBJ1-5
cdr3_length: 13
cdr3_nt: TGTGCCAGTAACAAGGATAGGAATCAGCCCCAGCATTTT
cdr3_aa: CASNKDRNQPQHF

v_call: TRBV5-1
d_call: TRBD1
clone_size: many
j_call: TRBJ2-2
cdr3_length: 14
cdr3_nt: TGCGCCACCGCGGACAGGGGGAACACCGGGGAGCTGTTTTTT
cdr3_aa: CATADRGNTGELFF

v_call: TRBV21-1
d_call: -
clone_size: many
j_call: TRBJ2-2
cdr3_length: 15
cdr3_nt: TGTGCCAGCAGCAGAGATGGAACTGACACCGGGGAGCTGTTTTTT
cdr3_aa: CASSRDGTDTGELFF

v_call: TRBV10-2
d_call: -
clone_size: many
j_call: TRBJ2-1
cdr3_length: 14
cdr3_nt: TGCGCCAGCAGTGAGACTAGCCGTCACAATGAGCAGTTCTTC
cdr3_aa: CASSETSRHNEQFF

v_call: TRBV10-3
d_call: -
clone_size: many
j_call: TRBJ2-7
cdr3_length: 12
cdr3_nt: TGTGCCATCAGTAGCGGATCCTACGAGCAGTACTTC
cdr3_aa: CAISSGSYEQYF

v_call: TRBV4-2
d_call: -
clone_size: many
j_call: TRBJ2-5
cdr3_length: 17
cdr3_nt: TGTGCCAGCAGCCAAGATGGCAGCGGAAGACTACAAGAGACCCAGTACTTC
cdr3_aa: CASSQDGSGRLQETQYF

v_call: TRBV7-8
d_call: -
clone_size: many
j_call: TRBJ2-7
cdr3_length: 11
cdr3_nt: TGTGCCAGCAGCTTAAGGGACGAGCAGTACTTC
cdr3_aa: CASSLRDEQYF

v_call: TRBV3-1
d_call: -
clone_size: many
j_call: TRBJ1-6
cdr3_length: 14
cdr3_nt: TGTGCCAGCAGCTACCGGGAGTATAATTCACCCCTCCACTTT
cdr3_aa: CASSYREYNSPLHF

v_call: TRBV11-2
d_call: TRBD2
clone_size: many
j_call: TRBJ2-5
cdr3_length: 14
cdr3_nt: TGTGCCAGCAGCTGGCGGGGGGGCCGAGAGACCCAGTACTTC
cdr3_aa: CASSWRGGRETQYF

v_call: TRBV7-2
d_call: TRBD2
clone_size: few
j_call: TRBJ2-7
cdr3_length: 16
cdr3_nt: TGTGCCAGCAGCTTAGGGAGCGGGGGTGCCACCTACGAGCAGTACTTC
cdr3_aa: CASSLGSGGATYEQYF

v_call: TRBV27
d_call: TRBD1
clone_size: many
j_call: TRBJ1-2
cdr3_length: 15
cdr3_nt: TGTGCCAGCAGTTCCCCGGGACAGGGGAATTATGGCTACACCTTC
cdr3_aa: CASSSPGQGNYGYTF

v_call: TRBV7-2
d_call: -
clone_size: many
j_call: TRBJ1-2
cdr3_length: 11
cdr3_nt: TGTGCCAGCAACACTATCGGGGCAGTCTCCTTC
cdr3_aa: CASNTIGAVSF

v_call: TRBV5-1
d_call: TRBD1
clone_size: many
j_call: TRBJ2-3
cdr3_length: 15
cdr3_nt: TGCGCCAGCAGCCCCACGGGACAGACTCCAGATACGCAGTATTTT
cdr3_aa: CASSPTGQTPDTQYF

v_call: TRBV12-3/TRBV12-4
d_call: -
clone_size: many
j_call: TRBJ1-5
cdr3_length: 15
cdr3_nt: TGTGCCAGCAACCAAATGGGGACAAGTAATCAGCCCCAGCATTTT
cdr3_aa: CASNQMGTSNQPQHF

v_call: TRBV7-3
d_call: TRBD1
clone_size: many
j_call: TRBJ2-2
cdr3_length: 15
cdr3_nt: TGTGCCAGCAGCTTAGGGGACAGGGTCACCGGGGAGCTGTTTTTT
cdr3_aa: CASSLGDRVTGELFF

v_call: TRBV5-1
d_call: TRBD2
clone_size: many
j_call: TRBJ2-5
cdr3_length: 14
cdr3_nt: TGCGCCAGCAGCGTCGGGACTATCCAAGAGACCCAGTACTTC
cdr3_aa: CASSVGTIQETQYF

v_call: TRBV9
d_call: -
clone_size: many
j_call: TRBJ2-4
cdr3_length: 13
cdr3_nt: TGTGCCAGCAGCGTCCGGAGTGGCCACATTCAGTACTTC
cdr3_aa: CASSVRSGHIQYF

v_call: TRBV20-1
d_call: TRBD2
clone_size: many
j_call: TRBJ2-7
cdr3_length: 14
cdr3_nt: TGCAGTGCCGGTGCGGGCGGGGGGGCGTACGAGCAGTACTTC
cdr3_aa: CSAGAGGGAYEQYF

v_call: TRBV14
d_call: -
clone_size: many
j_call: TRBJ2-3
cdr3_length: 13
cdr3_nt: TGTGCCAGCAGCCAAACCGCGACGTACGTCAAGTATTTT
cdr3_aa: CASSQTATYVKYF

v_call: TRBV9
d_call: TRBD1
clone_size: many
j_call: TRBJ1-5
cdr3_length: 15
cdr3_nt: TGTGCCAGCAGCAAGGAGACAGGGTCGAGTCAGCCCCAGCATTTT
cdr3_aa: CASSKETGSSQPQHF

v_call: TRBV12-3/TRBV12-4
d_call: -
clone_size: many
j_call: TRBJ2-7
cdr3_length: 14
cdr3_nt: TGTGCCAGCAGTTTGGGCCTAAACTCCTACGAGCAGTACTTC
cdr3_aa: CASSLGLNSYEQYF

v_call: TRBV5-1
d_call: TRBD1
clone_size: many
j_call: TRBJ2-7
cdr3_length: 14
cdr3_nt: TGCGCCAGCAGCCTATACAGGGGAACCTACGAGCAGTACTTC
cdr3_aa: CASSLYRGTYEQYF

v_call: TRBV14
d_call: -
clone_size: few
j_call: TRBJ1-5
cdr3_length: 14
cdr3_nt: TGTGCCAGCAGCCCGTCAAATAGCAATCAGCCCCAGCATTTT
cdr3_aa: CASSPSNSNQPQHF